This entry concerns a single TCR beta chain. Its antigen is unknown. The data belong to a study of T cell responses to AZD1222 COVID-19 vaccine. The V end was cut by 3 bases, the J end by 5 bases, with 22 bases between. CDR3 length: 17 amino acids. Germline CDR1 LGHNA, CDR2 YNFKEQ. Findings and limits, study-wide: Clonal diversity may have been underestimated, and the donors were mostly white British, with more females than males. After the peak T cell response, and only then, were repertoires sampled.

The table came from immunoSEQ multiplex PCR; TCRdb's copy has only in-frame clones and leaves some out. The sample lists about 54,000 clones; nearly 90% were seen once. The V call is TRBV4-2, the J call TRBJ2-5, with D possibly TRBD2 on 7 matching bases. The sequence came from an adult in good health. The sequencing used peripheral blood, collected on day 0 of AZD1222 vaccination. CDR3 residues: CASSQTPWRGGGETQYF. In DNA form, the CDR3 reads TGTGCCAGCAGCCAGACCCCTTGGAGGGGGGGCGGGGAGACCCAGTACTTC.